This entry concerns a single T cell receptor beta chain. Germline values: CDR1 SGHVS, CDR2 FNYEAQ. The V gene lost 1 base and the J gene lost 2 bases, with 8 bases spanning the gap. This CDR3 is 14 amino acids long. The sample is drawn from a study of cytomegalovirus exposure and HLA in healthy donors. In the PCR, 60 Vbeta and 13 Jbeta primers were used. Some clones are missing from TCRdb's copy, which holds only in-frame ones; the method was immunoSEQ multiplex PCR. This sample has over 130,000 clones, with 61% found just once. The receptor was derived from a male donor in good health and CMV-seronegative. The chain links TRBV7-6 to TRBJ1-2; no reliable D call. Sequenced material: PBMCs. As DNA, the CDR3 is TGTGCCAGCAGCTTAGGCACGGTAAACTATGGCTACACCTTC. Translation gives CASSLGTVNYGYTF.